This T cell receptor beta chain was captured by sequencing in a study of quantifying T cell responses using KT2 cells. For the study at large: TCR alpha and beta constant-region primers primed reverse transcription of RNA. Estimated efficiency of the T4 ligation step was above 9.5% under optimum conditions.

The sample is PBMC spiked with counted cells of clone KT2. The CDR3 runs to 16 residues. Trimming at V came to 1 base and at J to 3 bases, leaving 2 bases not matched to a gene. The germline CDR1 and CDR2 sequences are LGHDT and YNNKEL (reference sequence). Each cDNA got a UMI-containing oligo ligated at its 3' end. An equimolar mix of RC1.1 and RC1.2 primed the beta chain across TRBC1 and TRBC2. From the second PCR onward, TCR alpha and beta chains were processed separately. Each CDR3 protein is one row after TCRdb ran MiXCR on the UMI-ligation and nested PCR reads. This table has tens of thousands of distinct CDR3 sequences, 11% appearing once. This clonotype has more than one count but fewer than ten.

The J gene is TRBJ1-6, the V gene TRBV3-1; 8 bases match TRBD1. Sample: PBMCs spiked with cells of the T cell clone KT2. This clonotype originated in a human donor. This CDR3 is CASSQGTGNYNSPLHF. The DNA of the CDR3 is TGTGCCAGCAGCCAAGGGACAGGGAACTATAATTCACCCCTCCACTTT.